The 8 T cell receptor beta chains below come from one sample, sequenced in a study of cytomegalovirus exposure and HLA in healthy donors. Both 60 Vbeta primers and 13 Jbeta primers went into the PCR. Measured with immunoSEQ multiplex PCR; TCRdb has only the in-frame clones, and not every one. The sample shows about 190,000 clones, 81% of them seen only once. The sequenced sample consisted of PBMCs. The receptors were gathered from a man aged 18 to 29 in good health and CMV-seronegative.

This rearrangement joins TRBV5-1 to TRBJ2-7, with 9 bases identical to TRBD2. Germline-derived CDR1 and CDR2 are SGHRS and YFSETQ. This CDR3 spans 14 amino acids. The V and J ends lost 3 bases and 0 bases, in that order; junction bases with no gene match: 1. This chain's CDR3 is CASSYSGSSYEQYF. The CDR3 DNA reads as TGCGCCAGCAGCTATAGCGGGAGCTCCTACGAGCAGTACTTC.

Worth noting for this clone: One end of the junction is discordant with germline, which a read error may explain. The chain is built from TRBV7-9 and TRBJ2-7; 8 nucleotides align to TRBD1. CDR1 is SEHNR, CDR2 FQNEAQ, per germline (reference sequence). This CDR3 contains 16 residues. The CDR3 DNA reads TGTTCCAGCAGCCCCCGACAGGGGATGGGTCTCTACGAGCAGTACTTC. As protein: CSSSPRQGMGLYEQYF. The full variable domain, its missing parts supplied by reference TRBV7-9 and TRBJ2-7, is DTGVSQNPRHKITKRGQNVTFRCDPISEHNRLYWYRQTLGQGPEFLTYFQNEAQLEKSRLLSDRFSAERPKGSFSTLEIQRTEQGDSAMYLCSSSPRQGMGLYEQYFGPGTRLTVT.

This clone occurred a few times. The chain has TRBV27 and TRBJ2-1, with 16 bases fitting TRBD2. The CDR3 runs to 20 residues. Germline values: CDR1 MNHEY, CDR2 SMNVEV (reference sequence). The V and J ends lost 5 bases and 0 bases, in that order; junction bases with no gene match: 10. CDR3 nucleotide sequence: TGTGCCAGCAGTCCCCCCGGGACTAGCGGGGGGGACTTCTCCTACAATGAGCAGTTCTTC. Its protein is CASSPPGTSGGDFSYNEQFF.

The chain uses TRBV7-9 and TRBJ2-5, with TRBD2 matching over 9 bases. The CDR3 spans 16 residues. CDR1 is SEHNR, CDR2 FQNEAQ, per germline (reference sequence). Trimming took 1 base from V and 5 from J; bases not matched to a gene: 8. The CDR3 reads CASSLGLGLAVETQYF. The CDR3 DNA sequence: TGTGCCAGCAGCTTAGGTTTGGGACTAGCAGTTGAGACCCAGTACTTC.

A few counts support this clone. This chain links TRBV6-6 with TRBJ1-1, with D unresolved. From germline, CDR1 is MNHNY and CDR2 SVGAGI (reference sequence). The V end lost 2 bases, the J end lost 3 bases, and 7 bases lay between the germline ends. The CDR3 contains 13 residues. CDR3 DNA sequence: TGTGCCAGCAGTTACGGACTCCACACTGAAGCTTTCTTT. Protein product: CASSYGLHTEAFF.

This rearrangement joins TRBV5-1 to TRBJ1-2; D possibly corresponds to TRBD1 (5 bases). V shed 0 bases and J shed 8 bases, with 11 bases lying between them. Germline CDR1 SGHRS, CDR2 YFSETQ. The CDR3 extends over 13 amino acids. CDR3 amino acids: CASSLGQPEGYTF. The CDR3 DNA sequence: TGCGCCAGCAGCTTGGGACAGCCCGAAGGCTACACCTTC.

The chain has TRBV4-3 and TRBJ1-2; TRBD1 aligns across 7 bases. This CDR3 is 15 amino acids long. The junction had 7 bases not matched to a gene; V was cut back by 1 base and J by 5 bases. CDR1 and CDR2 (germline): LGHNA, YSLEER. CDR3 protein: CASSQGDRAEYGYTF. The DNA for the CDR3 is TGCGCCAGCAGCCAAGGAGACAGGGCGGAATATGGCTACACCTTC.

For this clone: The same CDR3 arises from other DNA sequences in this sample as well. The chain has TRBV10-2 and TRBJ2-7; 13 bases are a match to TRBD2. CDR3 size: 16 residues. V shed 6 bases, J shed 0 bases, and the junction held 5 bases outside the gene matches. Per germline, CDR1 WSHSY and CDR2 SAAADI. CDR3 region: CASSRTSGGLSYEQYF. The DNA of the CDR3 is TGCGCCAGCAGCCGGACTAGCGGGGGCCTCTCCTACGAGCAGTACTTC.